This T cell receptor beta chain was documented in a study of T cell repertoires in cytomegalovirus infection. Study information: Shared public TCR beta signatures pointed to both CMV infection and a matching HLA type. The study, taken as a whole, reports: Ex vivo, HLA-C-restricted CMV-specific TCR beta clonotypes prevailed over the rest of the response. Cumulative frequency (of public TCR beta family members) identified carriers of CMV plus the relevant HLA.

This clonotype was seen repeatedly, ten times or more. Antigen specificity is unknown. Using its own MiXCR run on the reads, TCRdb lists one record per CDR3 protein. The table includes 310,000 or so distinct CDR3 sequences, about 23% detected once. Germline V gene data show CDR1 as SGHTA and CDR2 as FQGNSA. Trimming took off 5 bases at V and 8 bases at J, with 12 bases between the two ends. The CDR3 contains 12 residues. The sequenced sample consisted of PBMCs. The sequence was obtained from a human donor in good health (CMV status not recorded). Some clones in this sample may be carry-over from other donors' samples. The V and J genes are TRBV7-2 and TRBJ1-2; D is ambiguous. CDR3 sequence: CASSPYTGGYTF. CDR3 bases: TGTGCCAGCAGCCCTTACACTGGAGGCTACACCTTC. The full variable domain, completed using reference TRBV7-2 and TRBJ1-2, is GAGVSQSPSNKVTEKGKDVELRCDPISGHTALYWYRQSLGQGLEFLIYFQGNSAPDKSGLPSDRFSAERTGGSVSTLTIQRTQQEDSAVYLCASSPYTGGYTFGSGTRLTVV.